The 27 T cell receptor beta chains below were found in one sample sequenced in a study of beta chain features in type 1 diabetes. Expressed TCRB transcripts were sequenced after all isolated RNA was converted to cDNA. This table comes from immunoSEQ multiplex PCR, and its TCRdb copy is limited to in-frame clones, with some not included. The data contain some 230,000 clones, more than 9% of them seen just once; the ten biggest clones take up 0.034%. The sample comprised naive CD4+ T cells from blood. The receptors here all came from a woman aged 18-35 years in good health.

The rearrangement links TRBV7-8 to TRBJ1-1, with D perhaps TRBD1 (5 bases). The ends were cut back, 1 base at V and 4 bases at J, with 10 bases in the middle. The germline CDR1 and CDR2 sequences are SGHVS and FQNEAQ. This CDR3 has 14 amino acids. The CDR3 sequence: CASSLDGASTEAFF. CDR3 nucleotide sequence: TGTGCCAGCAGCTTAGATGGGGCGAGCACTGAAGCTTTCTTT.

The rearrangement uses TRBV19 and TRBJ1-5; TRBD1 matches 8 bases. Germline V CDR1 and CDR2: LNHDA, SQIVND (reference sequence). CDR3 length: 15 amino acids. V lost 4 bases, J lost 7 bases, and 9 bases stayed unmatched. The CDR3 DNA reads as TGTGCCAGTAGTACCCGGACAGGGTTGCAGCAGCCCCAGCATTTT. As protein: CASSTRTGLQQPQHF.

This clone has a count of ten or more. The V gene is TRBV15, the J gene TRBJ2-7; weak D call: TRBD1 (5 bases). Germline V CDR1 and CDR2: LNHNV, YYDKDF (reference sequence). V gave up 4 bases and J gave up 1 base, with 11 bases separating them. This CDR3 region has 14 residues. CDR3 protein: CATSTGQGSYEQYF. The CDR3 DNA reads TGTGCCACCAGCACAGGACAAGGATCCTACGAGCAGTACTTC.

The chain links TRBV25-1 to TRBJ2-1; 11 nucleotides line up with TRBD2. Trimming removed 6 bases from V and 9 bases from J; junction bases left unmatched: 19. This CDR3 spans 18 amino acids. Germline CDR1 reads MGHDK; CDR2 reads SYGVNS. CDR3 loop: CASRQRSSLAGGPGEQFF. The CDR3 nucleotides read TGTGCCAGCAGACAACGCTCCTCTTTAGCGGGGGGGCCCGGTGAGCAGTTCTTC. Drawing the rest from reference TRBV25-1 and TRBJ2-1, the complete variable domain is EADIYQTPRYLVIGTGKKITLECSQTMGHDKMYWYQQDPGMELHLIHYSYGVNSTEKGDLSSESTVSRIRTEHFPLTLESARPSHTSQYLCASRQRSSLAGGPGEQFFGPGTRLTVL.

This clone was observed a few times. CDR3 protein: CASSEAPGQTNTEAFF. The CDR3 DNA follows: TGTGCCAGCAGTGAGGCGCCGGGACAGACGAACACTGAAGCTTTCTTT. This rearrangement joins TRBV6-1 to TRBJ1-1; 7 bases line up with TRBD1. Per the germline V gene, CDR1 is MNHNS and CDR2 is SASEGT. Trimming at V came to 3 bases and at J to 1 base, leaving 8 bases not matched to a gene. The CDR3 extends over 16 amino acids.

This chain links TRBV30 with TRBJ1-5; the D is unclear. In germline, CDR1 is GTSNPN, CDR2 SVGIG (reference sequence). The CDR3 length is 13 residues. V was clipped by 3 bases and J by 7 bases, with 13 bases between them. CDR3 in amino acids: CAWSGSVGQPQHF. The DNA for the CDR3 is TGTGCCTGGAGCGGTAGCGTCGGGCAGCCCCAGCATTTT.

The chain recombines TRBV15 with TRBJ2-3; 7 bases fit TRBD2. The CDR3 spans 15 residues. Trimming cost V 3 bases and J 3 bases; bases outside gene matches: 6. Germline assignment: CDR1 LNHNV and CDR2 YYDKDF (reference sequence). The CDR3 protein is CATSRGGSKTDTQYF. The CDR3 bases are TGTGCCACCAGCAGGGGCGGGAGCAAAACAGATACGCAGTATTTT.

This sequence joins TRBV10-3 and TRBJ1-1; no reliable D call. The CDR3 totals 14 residues. V was trimmed by 4 bases and J by 3 bases, leaving 12 bases between them. Germline V gene lookup returns CDR1 ENHRY and CDR2 SYGVKD. The CDR3 is CAISGRSRDTEAFF. The CDR3 DNA reads as TGTGCCATCAGTGGACGCTCGAGGGACACTGAAGCTTTCTTT.

This clone turned up a few times. V usage is TRBV5-4 and J usage is TRBJ2-3; 9 bases match TRBD2. CDR3 length: 14 residues. The germline V gene encodes CDR1 SGHNT and CDR2 YYREEE (reference sequence). Trimming at V came to 0 bases and at J to 5 bases, leaving 1 base not matched to a gene. In nucleotides, the CDR3 is TGTGCCAGCAGCTTGGGCGGGAGGGGAGATACGCAGTATTTT. Translation: CASSLGGRGDTQYF. The full variable domain, in which reference TRBV5-4 and TRBJ2-3 provide the parts outside the CDR3, is ETGVTQSPTHLIKTRGQQVTLRCSSQSGHNTVSWYQQALGQGPQFIFQYYREEENGRGNFPPRFSGLQFPNYSSELNVNALELDDSALYLCASSLGGRGDTQYFGPGTRLTVL.

This clone was seen a handful of times. The chain is built from TRBV29-1 and TRBJ2-2, with D tentatively TRBD1 (7 bases). The V gene's germline CDR1 is SQVTM and CDR2 ANQGSEA. V dropped 4 bases and J dropped 3 bases, with 18 bases sitting between them. The CDR3 loop spans 16 amino acids. CDR3 loop: CSVVIWGRGDTGELFF. CDR3 coding DNA: TGCAGCGTTGTTATTTGGGGCAGGGGGGACACCGGGGAGCTGTTTTTT.

The genes are TRBV18 and TRBJ1-1; D remains ambiguous. Germline lookup yields CDR1 KGHSH and CDR2 LQKENI. V was trimmed by 3 bases and J by 2 bases, leaving 7 bases between them. The CDR3 contains 13 residues. The CDR3 DNA sequence: TGTGCCAGCTCACCGGAGGCCAACACTGAAGCTTTCTTT. Residues: CASSPEANTEAFF.

This clone was detected a few times. This chain joins TRBV30 and TRBJ1-1; D not resolved. V gave up 3 bases and J gave up 1 base, with 12 bases separating them. Germline assignment: CDR1 GTSNPN and CDR2 SVGIG (reference sequence). This CDR3 region has 14 residues. The CDR3 loop is CAWSTPPGNTEAFF. CDR3 bases: TGTGCCTGGAGCACACCCCCAGGGAACACTGAAGCTTTCTTT.

There are a few counts of this clone. The chain joins TRBV7-8 to TRBJ1-1, with 7 bases lining up with TRBD1. V dropped 5 bases and J dropped 7; count of bases not matched to a gene: 16. The CDR3 covers 16 residues. The germline V gene has CDR1 SGHVS and CDR2 FQNEAQ. The DNA of the CDR3 is TGTGCCAGCAGCCCTAGACTTAGAGGGGGCCCCTTTGAAGCTTTCTTT. Protein: CASSPRLRGGPFEAFF.

Concerning this clone: This sample also contains other DNA sequences that code for the same CDR3. This chain joins TRBV11-2 and TRBJ2-1; 11 positions match TRBD2. V shed 3 bases, J shed 2 bases, and the junction held 0 bases outside the gene matches. Germline V lookup: CDR1 SGHAT, CDR2 FQNNGV. The CDR3 sequence is 15 residues long. CDR3 bases: TGTGCCAGCAGCTTTAGCGGGGGGGCCTACAATGAGCAGTTCTTC. Its protein product is CASSFSGGAYNEQFF.

The genes are TRBV6-6 and TRBJ1-2, with D possibly TRBD1 on 6 matching bases. The CDR3 contains 15 residues. CDR1 and CDR2 from the germline V gene are MNHNY and SVGAGI (reference sequence). Trimming stripped 2 bases from V and 5 bases from J, with 15 bases between. Here the CDR3 reads CASSYTPRGTYGYTF. In DNA form, the CDR3 reads TGTGCCAGCAGTTACACCCCAAGGGGGACATATGGCTACACCTTC.

The gene calls are TRBV6-5 and TRBJ2-7, with 7 bases identical to TRBD1. CDR1 is MNHEY, CDR2 SVGAGI, per germline. This CDR3 comprises 15 residues. J lost 7 bases, V lost 2 bases, and 11 bases had no gene match. CDR3 sequence (DNA): TGTGCCAGCAGTTACCTCAGGGGGACCCGGGGAGAGCAGTACTTC. It encodes CASSYLRGTRGEQYF.

The chain carries TRBV5-1 and TRBJ2-3; TRBD1 is a possible D gene (6 bases). Trimming left V 7 bases short and J 4 bases short, with 13 bases between. CDR3 length: 13 residues. CDR1 SGHRS and CDR2 YFSETQ come from the germline V gene. CDR3 sequence (DNA): TGCGCCAGCTCAACAGGGTACGCAGATACGCAGTATTTT. Its translation is CASSTGYADTQYF.

There are a few counts of this clone. V and J are TRBV30 and TRBJ1-2, with D perhaps matching TRBD1 (5 bases). The CDR3 spans 16 residues. Deletions cut 0 bases from V and 0 bases from J, with 14 bases between. The germline gives CDR1 GTSNPN, CDR2 SVGIG (reference sequence). As DNA, the CDR3 is TGTGCCTGGAGTGTGCCTGGGAGGGGATCTAACTATGGCTACACCTTC. It codes for CAWSVPGRGSNYGYTF.

This clone was seen more than once but under ten times. The chain couples TRBV30 to TRBJ1-4, with 7 bases that match TRBD1. Germline values: CDR1 GTSNPN, CDR2 SVGIG (reference sequence). After removal of 2 bases from V and 3 bases from J, the junction contained 9 bases not matched to a gene. This CDR3 contains 16 residues. The CDR3 DNA reads as TGTGCCTGGAGTTGGGGCAACAGGGGCCCTAATGAAAAACTGTTTTTT. Amino acid sequence: CAWSWGNRGPNEKLFF.

The V call is TRBV5-1, the J call TRBJ2-3, with D possibly matching TRBD2 (5 bases). The V end was cut by 4 bases, the J end by 2 bases, with 14 bases between. The length of the CDR3 is 15 residues. CDR1 and CDR2 (germline): SGHRS, YFSETQ. The DNA for the CDR3 is TGCGCCAGCAGCGTACTAGACGGACTCACAGATACGCAGTATTTT. This encodes CASSVLDGLTDTQYF.

This clone was seen only a few times. The chain combines TRBV14 with TRBJ2-7, with D tentatively TRBD1 (5 bases). V was trimmed by 1 base and J by 6 bases, leaving 10 bases between them. This CDR3 spans 13 amino acids. Looked up from germline, CDR1 is SGHDN and CDR2 is FVKESK. The CDR3: CASSQGRDAEQYF. Written as DNA, the CDR3 is TGTGCCAGCAGCCAAGGCAGGGATGCCGAGCAGTACTTC.

The J gene is TRBJ1-1, the V gene TRBV9, with 8 bases fitting TRBD1. The CDR3 totals 15 residues. Losses at the gene ends were 0 bases for V and 7 bases for J; bases not matched to a gene: 8. CDR1 and CDR2 (germline): SGDLS, YYNGEE. CDR3 DNA sequence: TGTGCCAGCAGCGTAGGAAGGACAGGGTTGTTTGAAGCTTTCTTT. Translated, it gives CASSVGRTGLFEAFF.

V usage is TRBV5-1 and J usage is TRBJ1-1, with D possibly matching TRBD1 (5 bases). CDR3 size: 14 residues. Germline CDR1 SGHRS, CDR2 YFSETQ. The V and J ends lost 4 bases and 3 bases respectively, with 13 bases between them. CDR3 sequence: CASSLWGGDTEAFF. The CDR3 coding sequence is TGCGCCAGCAGCCTATGGGGGGGAGACACTGAAGCTTTCTTT.

This chain joins TRBV5-1 and TRBJ2-7, with a weak D call TRBD1 (6 bases). Germline V gives CDR1 SGHRS, CDR2 YFSETQ. V shed 2 bases and J shed 3 bases, with 15 bases lying between them. The CDR3 is 15 amino acids. The CDR3 nucleotides are TGCGCCAGCAGCTTTCTACAGGGAGCGGACTACGAGCAGTACTTC. It yields the protein CASSFLQGADYEQYF.

This clone was observed a few times. CDR3 nucleotides: TGTGCCAGCTCACCACCGGGACTAGCGGGGGGAAACAATGAGCAGTTCTTC. Its protein product is CASSPPGLAGGNNEQFF. This chain uses TRBV18 with TRBJ2-1; 15 bases agree with TRBD2. The CDR3 has 17 amino acids. The junction had 2 bases not matched to a gene; V was cut back by 0 bases and J by 5 bases. Germline CDR1 is KGHSH and CDR2 is LQKENI.

This clone was seen more than once but under ten times. The chain couples TRBV4-1 to TRBJ1-1, with D tentatively TRBD1 (6 bases). Germline assignment: CDR1 MGHRA and CDR2 YSYEKL. The CDR3 sequence is 17 residues long. Between the trimmed V and J ends, which lost 6 bases and 2 bases, there was a span of 22 bases. CDR3 DNA sequence: TGCGCCAGCAGTCACCCAAGGGGCGGGGGCCTTAACACTGAAGCTTTCTTT. Protein product: CASSHPRGGGLNTEAFF.

This clone was seen ten or more times. The chain links TRBV19 to TRBJ2-1; 9 nucleotides agree with TRBD2. This CDR3 spans 14 amino acids. Germline V CDR1 and CDR2: LNHDA, SQIVND (reference sequence). V lost 5 bases, J lost 6 bases, and 5 bases stayed unmatched. The DNA for the CDR3 is TGTGCCAGTAGTTTTGGACTAGCGAGCAATGAGCAGTTCTTC. Its translation: CASSFGLASNEQFF.